What follows describes a single T cell receptor (beta chain). Its specificity is not known. These data belong to a study of cytomegalovirus exposure and HLA in healthy donors. The PCR was carried out with 60 Vbeta primers and 13 Jbeta primers. In the authors' workflow: In a later analysis, around 10 million of about 80 million unique beta chains occurred in at least two donors. Here immunoSEQ multiplex PCR was the method, and the copy in TCRdb shows in-frame clones only, minus some. For V, J and clone size, that table is used; D and trimming come from the DNA. The sample includes more than 150,000 clones, roughly 76% seen only once; the top ten take 6.3%. Germline CDR1 reads LGHNA; CDR2 reads YNFKEQ. V gave up 0 bases and J gave up 5 bases, with 5 bases separating them. This CDR3 has 14 amino acids. Study outcomes and limitations: CMV serostatus was the only immune exposure information that was available.

V usage is TRBV4-2 and J usage is TRBJ1-6; the D is unclear. The TCR sequence derives from a man aged 35-49 years in good health and CMV-seropositive. Sequencing was done on a sample of PBMCs. CDR3 residues: CASSQERDNSPLHF. For the CDR3, the DNA is TGTGCCAGCAGCCAAGAACGGGATAATTCACCCCTCCACTTT.